The subject of this entry is one T cell receptor (beta chain). The antigen is undetermined. The data belong to a study of siplizumab effects on memory and regulatory T cells. Sequencing was performed with immunoSEQ multiplex PCR; in TCRdb, only in-frame clones are kept and a portion is missing. The sample consists of some 96,000 clones, more than 90% of them appearing once. CDR3 size: 11 residues. V lost 7 bases and J 7 bases, leaving 12 bases between the germline ends. In germline, CDR1 is DFQATT, CDR2 SNEGSKA (reference sequence). General observations from the study: Versus over 25% in controls, the mappable alloreactive CD4+ clones averaged roughly 70% Treg-derived with siplizumab. Siplizumab significantly brought down the alloreactive sequences that trace back to unstimulated CD4+ memory cells. Many proliferating CD4+ or CD8+ clones remained unclassified. Roughly 75-97% of them could not be assigned either a naive or a memory phenotype.

The chain is built from TRBV20-1 and TRBJ2-3; no clear D gene. The receptor was derived from a human donor in good health. Sequenced sample: CD4+ T cells sorted from blood. The DNA of the CDR3 is TGCAGTGTATCGCCTGCCAATACGCAGTATTTT. It codes for CSVSPANTQYF.